A single sample gave rise to the 17 T cell receptor beta chains below, sequenced in a study of blood T cell repertoires in COVID-19. Profiling relied on immunoSEQ multiplex PCR, and the TCRdb table lists in-frame clones only, not all of them. The sample lists roughly 250,000 clones; around 82% were seen once. Specimen: peripheral blood. The receptor set was obtained from a woman older than 75 with active or convalescent COVID-19.

This sequence joins TRBV11-1 and TRBJ2-7, with a weak D call TRBD2 (6 bases). With 6 bases removed from V and 7 bases from J, the gap between germline ends came to 13 bases. The CDR3 runs 12 residues. Germline CDR1 is SGHAT and CDR2 is FQDESV (reference sequence). The CDR3, as DNA: TGTGCCAGCAGTTATAATGGGAGGGAGCAGTACTTC. Amino acid sequence: CASSYNGREQYF.

V usage is TRBV28 and J usage is TRBJ1-6; D ambiguous. The CDR3 is made up of 14 amino acids. The V gene lost 8 bases and the J gene lost 7 bases, with 15 bases spanning the gap. Germline CDR1 MDHEN, CDR2 SYDVKM. The CDR3 loop is CASAVGGGNSPLHF. The CDR3 DNA reads TGTGCCAGCGCTGTTGGCGGAGGAAATTCACCCCTCCACTTT. Complete variable domain (other parts from reference TRBV28 and TRBJ1-6): DVKVTQSSRYLVKRTGEKVFLECVQDMDHENMFWYRQDPGLGLRLIYFSYDVKMKEKGDIPEGYSVSREKKERFSLILESASTNQTSMYLCASAVGGGNSPLHFGNGTRLTVT.

This chain uses TRBV28 with TRBJ1-4, with 10 bases identical to TRBD1. The J segment lost 6 bases and the V segment lost 6 bases, leaving 10 bases of the junction unmatched. There are 16 residues in the CDR3. Per germline, CDR1 MDHEN and CDR2 SYDVKM. CDR3 sequence: CASRREPGQGHEKLFF. Here the CDR3 DNA reads TGTGCCAGCAGGCGTGAACCGGGACAGGGGCATGAAAAACTGTTTTTT.

This chain links TRBV5-1 with TRBJ2-5; 11 bases match TRBD1. The CDR3 consists of 16 residues. The J segment lost 4 bases and the V segment lost 4 bases, leaving 9 bases of the junction unmatched. CDR1 and CDR2 (germline): SGHRS, YFSETQ. The CDR3, as DNA: TGCGCCAGCAGCGGACAGGGGGCGCGGTCCCCAGAGACCCAGTACTTC. Translating gives CASSGQGARSPETQYF.

The J gene is TRBJ2-3, the V gene TRBV7-9, with a possible D match to TRBD1 (5 bases). The CDR3 has 14 residues. Germline loops: CDR1 SEHNR, CDR2 FQNEAQ (reference sequence). The V and J ends lost 2 bases and 4 bases respectively, with 10 bases between them. CDR3 protein: CASSLRRTSDTQYF. The CDR3 nucleotides read TGTGCCAGCAGCTTACGCCGGACATCAGATACGCAGTATTTT.

The chain combines TRBV19 with TRBJ1-1, with TRBD1 matching 8 bases. The germline gives CDR1 LNHDA, CDR2 SQIVND (reference sequence). The ends lost 7 bases at V and 0 bases at J; junction bases unmatched: 7. The CDR3 is 15 residues long. CDR3 DNA sequence: TGTGCCAGTAAAAGAGGACAGGGCCTGAACACTGAAGCTTTCTTT. Its protein product is CASKRGQGLNTEAFF. The whole variable domain, remainder taken from reference TRBV19 and TRBJ1-1, is DGGITQSPKYLFRKEGQNVTLSCEQNLNHDAMYWYRQDPGQGLRLIYYSQIVNDFQKGDIAEGYSVSREKKESFPLTVTSAQKNPTAFYLCASKRGQGLNTEAFFGQGTRLTVV.

This clone was recorded a few times. V usage is TRBV4-2 and J usage is TRBJ2-7; 8 nucleotides agree with TRBD1. Per the germline V gene, CDR1 is LGHNA and CDR2 is YNFKEQ. V was clipped by 4 bases and J by 6 bases; unmatched bases: 11. The CDR3 consists of 15 residues. CDR3 in DNA: TGTGCCAGCAGCCGCAGGGGGCTGGGGGGAGGCGAGCAGTACTTC. Translation: CASSRRGLGGGEQYF.

This rearrangement joins TRBV19 to TRBJ2-3; 10 nucleotides line up with TRBD2. This CDR3 is 15 amino acids long. With 5 bases clipped from V and 5 bases from J, the junction kept 7 bases outside the gene matches. Germline CDR1 and CDR2: LNHDA and SQIVND (reference sequence). This chain's CDR3 is CASSSPSGSEDTQYF. CDR3 DNA sequence: TGTGCCAGTAGTTCCCCTAGCGGGAGTGAAGATACGCAGTATTTT. Full variable domain (outside the CDR3, taken from reference TRBV19 and TRBJ2-3): DGGITQSPKYLFRKEGQNVTLSCEQNLNHDAMYWYRQDPGQGLRLIYYSQIVNDFQKGDIAEGYSVSREKKESFPLTVTSAQKNPTAFYLCASSSPSGSEDTQYFGPGTRLTVL.

This sequence joins TRBV24-1 and TRBJ1-5; D perhaps matches TRBD1 (5 bases). Germline-derived CDR1 and CDR2 are KGHDR and SFDVKD. V dropped 9 bases and J dropped 9 bases, with 11 bases sitting between them. The CDR3 runs 11 residues. The CDR3 nucleotides are TGTGCCACCGGGGCGGAATGGCCCCAGCATTTT. This codes for CATGAEWPQHF.

The V gene is TRBV15, the J gene TRBJ2-7, with 8 bases fitting TRBD2. J lost 0 bases, V lost 8 bases, and 6 bases had no gene match. This CDR3 is 14 amino acids long. Germline loops: CDR1 LNHNV, CDR2 YYDKDF (reference sequence). The CDR3 nucleotides read TGTGCCACCGCGGGGGGACGGGTCTCCTACGAGCAGTACTTC. Translation gives CATAGGRVSYEQYF. The full variable domain, in which reference TRBV15 and TRBJ2-7 provide the parts outside the CDR3, is DAMVIQNPRYQVTQFGKPVTLSCSQTLNHNVMYWYQQKSSQAPKLLFHYYDKDFNNEADTPDNFQSRRPNTSFCFLDIRSPGLGDTAMYLCATAGGRVSYEQYFGPGTRLTVT.

J is TRBJ1-1 and V is TRBV18; D unclear. CDR1 is KGHSH and CDR2 is LQKENI in the germline V gene. V lost 3 bases and J 1 base, leaving 6 bases between the germline ends. The CDR3 is 13 amino acids. CDR3 nucleotides: TGTGCCAGCTCACCTGTACAGAACACTGAAGCTTTCTTT. Residues: CASSPVQNTEAFF.

The chain has TRBV20-1 and TRBJ1-5; maybe TRBD1 (6 bases). The CDR3 contains 21 residues. Germline CDR1 and CDR2: DFQATT and SNEGSKA (reference sequence). V gave up 3 bases and J gave up 5 bases, with 35 bases separating them. The CDR3 region is CSASYPGTPGQLNQPHQPQHF. CDR3 coding DNA: TGCAGTGCTAGTTACCCGGGAACCCCCGGACAGCTGAATCAGCCCCATCAGCCCCAGCATTTT.

This chain uses TRBV7-9 with TRBJ2-1; tentative D call: TRBD1 (6 bases). Germline V gene sequence: CDR1 SEHNR, CDR2 FQNEAQ (reference sequence). Trimming took off 1 base at V and 4 bases at J, with 11 bases between the two ends. The CDR3 contains 15 residues. The CDR3 reads CASSLEGTPYNEQFF. CDR3 DNA: TGTGCCAGCAGCTTAGAAGGGACACCGTACAATGAGCAGTTCTTC.

The chain links TRBV11-2 to TRBJ2-7; D gene unclear. Germline lookup yields CDR1 SGHAT and CDR2 FQNNGV. The CDR3 has 14 amino acids. Trimming removed 4 bases at V and 1 base at J, with 11 bases between. In nucleotides, the CDR3 is TGTGCCAGCAGCTCACGGAGTGGGTCCTACGAGCAGTACTTC. It codes for CASSSRSGSYEQYF.

The chain uses TRBV20-1 and TRBJ1-5; D gene ambiguous. CDR3 length: 13 residues. The V gene lost 3 bases and the J gene lost 4 bases, with 10 bases spanning the gap. Germline-derived CDR1 and CDR2 are DFQATT and SNEGSKA (reference sequence). The CDR3 loop is CSASRGGNQPQHF. As DNA, the CDR3 is TGCAGTGCTAGTCGCGGTGGAAATCAGCCCCAGCATTTT.

The J gene is TRBJ2-1, the V gene TRBV7-2; 10 nucleotides align to TRBD2. This CDR3 comprises 16 residues. Trimming removed 7 bases from V and 7 bases from J; junction bases left unmatched: 13. Per germline, CDR1 SGHTA and CDR2 FQGNSA. The CDR3 loop reads CASTLAGLAGVNEQFF. The CDR3 nucleotides are TGTGCCAGCACCCTAGCGGGTCTAGCGGGGGTGAATGAGCAGTTCTTC.

The gene calls are TRBV30 and TRBJ1-1, with D tentatively TRBD1 (5 bases). The V end lost 3 bases, the J end lost 1 base, and 9 bases lay between the germline ends. This CDR3 is 13 amino acids long. From germline, CDR1 is GTSNPN and CDR2 SVGIG (reference sequence). DNA of the CDR3: TGTGCCTGGAGGGACATCTCGAACACTGAAGCTTTCTTT. It codes for CAWRDISNTEAFF.